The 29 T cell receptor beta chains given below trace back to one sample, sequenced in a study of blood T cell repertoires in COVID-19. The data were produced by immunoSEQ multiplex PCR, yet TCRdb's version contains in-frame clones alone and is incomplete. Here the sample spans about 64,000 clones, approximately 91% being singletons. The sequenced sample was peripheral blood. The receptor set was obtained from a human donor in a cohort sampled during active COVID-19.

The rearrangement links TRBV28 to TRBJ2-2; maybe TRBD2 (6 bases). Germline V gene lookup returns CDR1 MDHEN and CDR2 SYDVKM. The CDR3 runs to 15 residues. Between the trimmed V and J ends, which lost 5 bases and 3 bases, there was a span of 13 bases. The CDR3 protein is CASSREGGDTGELFF. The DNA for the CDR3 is TGTGCCAGCAGTCGCGAGGGCGGGGACACCGGGGAGCTGTTTTTT.

DNA of the CDR3: TGTGCCAGCAGCCAAGGACCCCACGGGACAGTTCAAGAGACCCAGTACTTC. It translates to CASSQGPHGTVQETQYF. This chain joins TRBV3-1 (or the pseudogene TRBV3-2) and TRBJ2-5, with 7 nucleotides matching TRBD1. V lost 1 base and J lost 2; bases outside the gene matches: 10. CDR3 length: 17 amino acids. The germline CDR1 and CDR2 sequences are LGHDT and YNNKEL (reference sequence).

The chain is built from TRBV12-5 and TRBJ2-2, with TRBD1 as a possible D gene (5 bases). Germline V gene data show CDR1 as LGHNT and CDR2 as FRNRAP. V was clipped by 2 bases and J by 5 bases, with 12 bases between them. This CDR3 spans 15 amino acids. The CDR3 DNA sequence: TGTGCTAGTGGTTTGCGTCAGGGTGGAACCGGGGAGCTGTTTTTT. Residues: CASGLRQGGTGELFF.

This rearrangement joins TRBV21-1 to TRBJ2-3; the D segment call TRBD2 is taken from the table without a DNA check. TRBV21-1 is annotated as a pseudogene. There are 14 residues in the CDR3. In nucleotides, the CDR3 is TGTGCCAGGCTAGCGGGAGTTACGGCAGATACGCAGTATTTT. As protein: CARLAGVTADTQYF.

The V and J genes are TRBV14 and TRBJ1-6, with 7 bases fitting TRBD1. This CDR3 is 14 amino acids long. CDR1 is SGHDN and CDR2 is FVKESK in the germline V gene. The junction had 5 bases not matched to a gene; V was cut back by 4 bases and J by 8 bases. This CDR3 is CASSLRDSYSPLHF. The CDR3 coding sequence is TGTGCCAGCAGCCTACGGGACAGCTATTCACCCCTCCACTTT.

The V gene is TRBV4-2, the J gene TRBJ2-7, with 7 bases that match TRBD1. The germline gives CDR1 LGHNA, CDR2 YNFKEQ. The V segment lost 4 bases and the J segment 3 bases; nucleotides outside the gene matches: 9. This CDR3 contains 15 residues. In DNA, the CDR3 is TGTGCCAGCAGCCCTCTGGGGGACAGAGTCTACGAGCAGTACTTC. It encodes CASSPLGDRVYEQYF.

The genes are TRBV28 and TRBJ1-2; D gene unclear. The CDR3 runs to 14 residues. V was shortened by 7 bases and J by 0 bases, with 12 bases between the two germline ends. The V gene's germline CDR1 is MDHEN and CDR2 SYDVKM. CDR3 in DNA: TGTGCCAGCACCCAAGGAGGGACTAACTATGGCTACACCTTC. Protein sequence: CASTQGGTNYGYTF.

The CDR3 here is CSVVGGRGGYEQYF. For the CDR3, the DNA is TGCAGCGTTGTAGGCGGGAGGGGGGGCTACGAGCAGTACTTC. The V call is TRBV29-1, the J call TRBJ2-7, with 9 bases matching TRBD2. V lost 4 bases to trimming and J lost 3 bases; unmatched junction nucleotides: 7. The CDR3 runs 14 residues. Germline CDR1 and CDR2: SQVTM and ANQGSEA.

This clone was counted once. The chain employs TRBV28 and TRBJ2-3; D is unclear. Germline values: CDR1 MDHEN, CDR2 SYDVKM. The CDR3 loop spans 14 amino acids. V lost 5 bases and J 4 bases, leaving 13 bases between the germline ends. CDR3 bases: TGTGCCAGCAGTCCCCCTCAACAGTCAGATACGCAGTATTTT. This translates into CASSPPQQSDTQYF.

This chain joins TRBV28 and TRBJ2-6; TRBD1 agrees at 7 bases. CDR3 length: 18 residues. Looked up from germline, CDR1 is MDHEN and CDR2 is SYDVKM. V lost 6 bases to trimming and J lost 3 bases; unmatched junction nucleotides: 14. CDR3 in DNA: TGTGCCAGCAGCTACCCCGTGGGTGACAGGGTTGGGGCCAACGTCCTGACTTTC. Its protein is CASSYPVGDRVGANVLTF.

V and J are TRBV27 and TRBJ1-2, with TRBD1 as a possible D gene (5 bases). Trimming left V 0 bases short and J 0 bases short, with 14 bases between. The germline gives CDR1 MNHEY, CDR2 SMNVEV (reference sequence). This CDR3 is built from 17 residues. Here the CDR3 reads CASSLSRSGGTNYGYTF. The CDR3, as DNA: TGTGCCAGCAGTTTATCGCGTTCGGGGGGTACTAACTATGGCTACACCTTC.

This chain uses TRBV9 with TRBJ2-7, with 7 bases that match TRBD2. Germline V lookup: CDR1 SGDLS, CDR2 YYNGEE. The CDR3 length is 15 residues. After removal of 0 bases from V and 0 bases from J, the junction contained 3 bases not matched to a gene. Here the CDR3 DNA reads TGTGCCAGCAGCGTAGCTACTAGCGACTCCTACGAGCAGTACTTC. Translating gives CASSVATSDSYEQYF.

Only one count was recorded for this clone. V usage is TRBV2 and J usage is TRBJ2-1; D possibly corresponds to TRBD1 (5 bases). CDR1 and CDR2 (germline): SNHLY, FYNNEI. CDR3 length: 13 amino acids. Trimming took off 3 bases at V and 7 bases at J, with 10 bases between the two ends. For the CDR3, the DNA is TGTGCCAGCAGTGAGGTCAGGGTGAATGAGCAGTTCTTC. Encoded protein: CASSEVRVNEQFF.

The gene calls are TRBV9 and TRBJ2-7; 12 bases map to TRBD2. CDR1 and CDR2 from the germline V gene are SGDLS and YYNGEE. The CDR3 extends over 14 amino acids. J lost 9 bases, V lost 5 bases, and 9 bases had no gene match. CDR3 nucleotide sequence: TGTGCCAGCAGTCAAACTAGCGGGGGGTCGTGGCAGTACTTC. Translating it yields CASSQTSGGSWQYF.

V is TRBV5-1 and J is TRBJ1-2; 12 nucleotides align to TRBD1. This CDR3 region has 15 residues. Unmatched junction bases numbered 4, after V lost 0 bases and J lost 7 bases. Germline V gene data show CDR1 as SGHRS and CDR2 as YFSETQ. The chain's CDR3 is CASSLEGQGAFGYTF. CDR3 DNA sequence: TGCGCCAGCAGCTTGGAGGGACAGGGGGCTTTTGGCTACACCTTC.

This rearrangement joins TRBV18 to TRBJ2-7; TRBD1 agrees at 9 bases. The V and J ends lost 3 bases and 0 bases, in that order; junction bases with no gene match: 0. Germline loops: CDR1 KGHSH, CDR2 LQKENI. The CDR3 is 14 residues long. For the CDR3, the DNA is TGTGCCAGCTCACCGGGACAGGGCTCCTACGAGCAGTACTTC. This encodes CASSPGQGSYEQYF.

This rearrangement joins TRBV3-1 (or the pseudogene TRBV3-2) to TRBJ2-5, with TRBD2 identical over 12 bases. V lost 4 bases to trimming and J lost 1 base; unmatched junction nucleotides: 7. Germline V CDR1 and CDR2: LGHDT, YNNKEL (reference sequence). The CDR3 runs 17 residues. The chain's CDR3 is CASSLSLAGGPQETQYF. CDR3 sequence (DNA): TGTGCCAGCAGCCTTAGTCTAGCGGGAGGGCCCCAAGAGACCCAGTACTTC.

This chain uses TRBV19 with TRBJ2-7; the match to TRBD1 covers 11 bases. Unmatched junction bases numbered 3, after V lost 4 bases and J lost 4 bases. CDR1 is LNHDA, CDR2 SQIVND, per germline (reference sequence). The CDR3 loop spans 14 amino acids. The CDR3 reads CASSTGTGGYEQYF. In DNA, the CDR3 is TGTGCCAGTAGTACGGGGACAGGGGGTTACGAGCAGTACTTC. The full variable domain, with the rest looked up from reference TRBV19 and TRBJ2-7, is DGGITQSPKYLFRKEGQNVTLSCEQNLNHDAMYWYRQDPGQGLRLIYYSQIVNDFQKGDIAEGYSVSREKKESFPLTVTSAQKNPTAFYLCASSTGTGGYEQYFGPGTRLTVT.

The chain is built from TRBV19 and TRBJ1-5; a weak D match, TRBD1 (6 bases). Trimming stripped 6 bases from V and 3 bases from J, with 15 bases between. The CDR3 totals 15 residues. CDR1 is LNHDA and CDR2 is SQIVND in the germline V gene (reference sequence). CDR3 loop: CASSSRDTHNQPQHF. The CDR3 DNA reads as TGTGCCAGTAGCTCACGGGACACTCACAATCAGCCCCAGCATTTT.

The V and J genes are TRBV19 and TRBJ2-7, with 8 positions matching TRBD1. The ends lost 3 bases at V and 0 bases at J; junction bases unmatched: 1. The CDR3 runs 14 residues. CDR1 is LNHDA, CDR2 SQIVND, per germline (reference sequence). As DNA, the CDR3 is TGTGCCAGTAGTATGGGACAGGCCTCCTACGAGCAGTACTTC. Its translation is CASSMGQASYEQYF. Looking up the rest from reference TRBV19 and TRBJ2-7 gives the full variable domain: DGGITQSPKYLFRKEGQNVTLSCEQNLNHDAMYWYRQDPGQGLRLIYYSQIVNDFQKGDIAEGYSVSREKKESFPLTVTSAQKNPTAFYLCASSMGQASYEQYFGPGTRLTVT.

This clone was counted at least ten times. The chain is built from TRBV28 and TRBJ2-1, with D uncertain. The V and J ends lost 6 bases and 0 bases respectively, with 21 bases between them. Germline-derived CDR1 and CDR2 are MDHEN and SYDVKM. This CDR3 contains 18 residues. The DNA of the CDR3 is TGTGCCAGCAGCACCCTCTTTACTGGTGAGAGCTCCTACAATGAGCAGTTCTTC. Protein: CASSTLFTGESSYNEQFF.

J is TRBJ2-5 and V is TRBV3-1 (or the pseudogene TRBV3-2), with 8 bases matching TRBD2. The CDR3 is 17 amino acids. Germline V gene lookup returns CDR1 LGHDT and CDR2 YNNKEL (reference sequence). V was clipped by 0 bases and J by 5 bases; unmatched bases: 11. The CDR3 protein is CASSQDGTRGELETQYF. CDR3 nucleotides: TGTGCCAGCAGCCAAGATGGGACTAGGGGAGAGCTGGAGACCCAGTACTTC.

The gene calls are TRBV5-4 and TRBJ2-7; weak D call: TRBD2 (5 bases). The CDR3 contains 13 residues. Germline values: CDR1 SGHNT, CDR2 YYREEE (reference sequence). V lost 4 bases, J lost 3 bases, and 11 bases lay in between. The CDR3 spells CASSHQRDYEQYF. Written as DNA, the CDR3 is TGTGCCAGCAGCCACCAACGGGACTACGAGCAGTACTTC.

DNA for the CDR3: TGTGCCAGCAGTTCACCGGGACAGGCGTTGGGAGCTTTCTTT. This codes for CASSSPGQALGAFF. The V and J genes are TRBV28 and TRBJ1-1, with 8 positions matching TRBD1. Germline V gene sequence: CDR1 MDHEN, CDR2 SYDVKM. J gave up 10 bases and V 4 bases, and 11 bases lay outside the gene matches. This CDR3 contains 14 residues.

The CDR3 DNA reads as TGTGCCATCAGTGCCCTAAGGGGTAATGAGCAGTTCTTC. Translated, it gives CAISALRGNEQFF. The chain employs TRBV10-3 and TRBJ2-1; possibly TRBD1 for D (5 bases). CDR3 length: 13 residues. Germline CDR1 is ENHRY and CDR2 is SYGVKD. V was pared by 4 bases and J by 7 bases, with 11 bases between.

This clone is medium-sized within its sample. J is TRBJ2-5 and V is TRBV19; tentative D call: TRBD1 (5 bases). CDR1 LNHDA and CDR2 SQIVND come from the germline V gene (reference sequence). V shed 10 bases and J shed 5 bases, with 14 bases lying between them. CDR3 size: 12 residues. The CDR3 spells CAIPQGMETQYF. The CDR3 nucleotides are TGTGCCATACCTCAGGGAATGGAGACCCAGTACTTC.

CDR3 nucleotide sequence: TGTGCCAGCAGTTTAAGCAGGGGTCCCGCGGGGGAGCTGTTTTTT. Translating gives CASSLSRGPAGELFF. The chain joins TRBV28 to TRBJ2-2, with D possibly TRBD1 on 6 matching bases. V was shortened by 2 bases and J by 8 bases, with 15 bases between the two germline ends. Germline loops: CDR1 MDHEN, CDR2 SYDVKM. CDR3 length: 15 amino acids. The entire variable domain, with the rest obtained from reference TRBV28 and TRBJ2-2, is as follows: DVKVTQSSRYLVKRTGEKVFLECVQDMDHENMFWYRQDPGLGLRLIYFSYDVKMKEKGDIPEGYSVSREKKERFSLILESASTNQTSMYLCASSLSRGPAGELFFGEGSRLTVL.

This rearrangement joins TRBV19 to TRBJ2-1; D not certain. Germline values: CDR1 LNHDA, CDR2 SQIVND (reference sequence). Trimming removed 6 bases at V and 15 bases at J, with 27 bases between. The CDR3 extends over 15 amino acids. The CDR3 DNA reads TGTGCCAGTAGCCGCAATGGGTTTAGTTTCCAGGTTAGGTTCTTC. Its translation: CASSRNGFSFQVRFF.

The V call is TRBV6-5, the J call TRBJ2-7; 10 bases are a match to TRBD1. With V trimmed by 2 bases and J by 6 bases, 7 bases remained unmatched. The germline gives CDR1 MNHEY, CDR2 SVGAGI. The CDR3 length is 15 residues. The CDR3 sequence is CASSYRDRGWGEQYF. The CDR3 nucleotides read TGTGCCAGCAGTTACCGGGACAGGGGATGGGGCGAGCAGTACTTC.